The clone carrying this T cell receptor beta chain was seen at least ten times. What it binds is unknown. Preparation of the TCRbeta library was carried out with unique molecular identifiers. TCRdb reprocessed the PCR reads via MiXCR and lists one record per CDR3 protein. The data show approximately 300,000 distinct CDR3 sequences, roughly a tenth seen once. This entry is derived from a study of T-cell reconstitution after alpha-beta-depleted transplantation in children. The CDR3 loop spans 14 amino acids. Germline assignment: CDR1 SGHVS and CDR2 FQNEAQ. Trimming stripped 7 bases from V and 4 bases from J, with 14 bases between. The study's findings and limits: Newly produced T cells mostly accounted for T-cell counts and diversity one year post-transplant. At day 60, the high TCRbeta diversity found in some patients originated from recipient T cells and thymic progenitors that had survived. By about two months after transplant, alpha-beta T cells reportedly arose from several hundred graft clones that had expanded.

The sample in question was PBMCs, obtained before TCRalphabeta/CD19-depleted stem cell transplant. The V and J genes are TRBV7-8 and TRBJ2-1; a weak D match, TRBD2 (5 bases). This receptor was identified in a boy under three years old with acute myeloid leukemia, due to receive a stem cell transplant. CDR3 nucleotides: TGTGCCAGCAAGTTGGCTAGCAGTTACAATGAGCAGTTCTTC. Protein sequence: CASKLASSYNEQFF.